This section outlines one TCR beta chain sequence together with its context. As processed by the authors: From reference gene primer amplification, estimates of nucleated cell counts were derived. Sequencing used immunoSEQ multiplex PCR; TCRdb keeps in-frame clones, though not all of them. V, J and clone size were drawn from that table, and D and trimming were deduced from the DNA. The sample lists roughly 100,000 clones, around 87% occurring once. The data belong to a study of blood T cell repertoires in COVID-19. Study overall: Acute and convalescent COVID-19 specimens originated in the United States, Italy and Spain. The analysed material was cDNA or gDNA that came from T cells, B-cell-depleted T cells, or PBMCs.

V dropped 6 bases and J dropped 6 bases, with 14 bases sitting between them. The CDR3 has 14 residues. Germline V lookup: CDR1 MNHEY, CDR2 SVGAGI. This sequence originates from a man in his fifties or sixties with acute or convalescent COVID-19. Sample: peripheral blood. J is TRBJ2-2 and V is TRBV6-5; maybe TRBD1 (5 bases). CDR3 sequence (DNA): TGTGCCAGCAGGGGGCCCACAATATCCGGGGAGCTGTTTTTT. Translating gives CASRGPTISGELFF.